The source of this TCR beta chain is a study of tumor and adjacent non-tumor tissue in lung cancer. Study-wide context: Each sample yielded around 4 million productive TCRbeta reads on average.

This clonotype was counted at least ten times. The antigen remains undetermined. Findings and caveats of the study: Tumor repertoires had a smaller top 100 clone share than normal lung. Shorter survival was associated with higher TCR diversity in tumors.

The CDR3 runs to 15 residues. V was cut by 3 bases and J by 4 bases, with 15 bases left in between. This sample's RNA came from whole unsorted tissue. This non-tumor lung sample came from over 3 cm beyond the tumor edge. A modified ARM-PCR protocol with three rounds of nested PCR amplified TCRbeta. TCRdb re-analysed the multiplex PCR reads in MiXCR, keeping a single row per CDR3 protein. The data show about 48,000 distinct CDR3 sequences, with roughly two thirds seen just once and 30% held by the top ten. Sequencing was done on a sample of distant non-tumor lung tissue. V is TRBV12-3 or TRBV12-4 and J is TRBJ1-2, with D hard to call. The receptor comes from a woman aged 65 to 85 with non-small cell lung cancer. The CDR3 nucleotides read TGTGCCAGCAGTTTGGCCCTGAGGTTATTCTATGGCTACACCTTC. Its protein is CASSLALRLFYGYTF.